This paragraph reports one TCR beta chain. These data come from a study of immune characterization of retroperitoneal liposarcoma. MiXCR, run by TCRdb on the PCR reads, gives a single entry per CDR3 protein. The table includes 6,000 to 7,000 distinct CDR3 sequences, approximately 28% detected once. This sequence was found in a male donor with retroperitoneal liposarcoma. Sequencing used blood.

The DNA of the CDR3 is TGTGCCAGCAGCCAGGGATTAATGGATACGCAGTATTTT. Protein sequence: CASSQGLMDTQYF. This chain links TRBV4-2 with TRBJ2-3; D remains unclear. Trimming pared 3 bases from V and 6 bases from J, leaving 10 bases between. Germline CDR1 reads LGHNA; CDR2 reads YNFKEQ. The CDR3 extends over 13 amino acids.